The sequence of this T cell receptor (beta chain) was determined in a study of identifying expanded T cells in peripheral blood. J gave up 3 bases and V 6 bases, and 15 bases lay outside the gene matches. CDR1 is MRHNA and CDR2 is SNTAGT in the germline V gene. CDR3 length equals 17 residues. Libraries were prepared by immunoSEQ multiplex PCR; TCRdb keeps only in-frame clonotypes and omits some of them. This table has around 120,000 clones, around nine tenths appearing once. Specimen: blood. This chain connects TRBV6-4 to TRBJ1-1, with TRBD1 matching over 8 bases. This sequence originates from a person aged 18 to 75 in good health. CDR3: CASRTRQGRRLDTEAFF. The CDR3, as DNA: TGTGCCAGCAGGACCAGACAGGGGCGGCGGTTGGACACTGAAGCTTTCTTT.